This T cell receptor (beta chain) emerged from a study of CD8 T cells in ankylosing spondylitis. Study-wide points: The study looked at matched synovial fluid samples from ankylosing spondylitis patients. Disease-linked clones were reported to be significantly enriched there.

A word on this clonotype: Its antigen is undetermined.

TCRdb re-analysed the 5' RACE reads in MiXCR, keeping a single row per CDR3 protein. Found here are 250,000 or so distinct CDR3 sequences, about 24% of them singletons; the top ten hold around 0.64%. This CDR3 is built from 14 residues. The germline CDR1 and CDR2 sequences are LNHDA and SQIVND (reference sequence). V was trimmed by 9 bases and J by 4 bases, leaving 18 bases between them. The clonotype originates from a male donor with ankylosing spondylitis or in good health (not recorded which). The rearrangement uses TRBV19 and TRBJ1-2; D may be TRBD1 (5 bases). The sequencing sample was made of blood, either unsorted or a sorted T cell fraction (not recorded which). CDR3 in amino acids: CASSQPRDSYGYTF. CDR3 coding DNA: TGTGCCAGCTCCCAACCCAGGGATTCCTATGGCTACACCTTC.